This TCR beta chain was sequenced during a study of shared clonotypes between healthy human individuals. Study observations and caveats: Relative to memory subsets, naive subsets generally showed larger estimated richness.

About this clone itself: Its antigen is currently unknown.

CDR1 is SEHNR and CDR2 is FQNEAQ in the germline V gene (reference sequence). The trim removed 0 bases at V and 7 bases at J, leaving 8 bases unmatched. The CDR3 covers 15 residues. This table comes from immunoSEQ multiplex PCR, and its TCRdb copy is limited to in-frame clones, with some not included. The profile shows about 1.1 million clones, 70% to 80% of them singletons. The specimen sequenced was memory CD4+ T cells from PBMCs. Stated subset: CD45RA-negative fraction. The clonotype originates from a man younger than 30 in good health. Some clones in this sample may be carry-over from other donors' samples. The chain recombines TRBV7-9 with TRBJ2-7, with TRBD2 identical over 8 bases. Written as DNA, the CDR3 is TGTGCCAGCAGCTTAGCGAGCGGGAGTTGGAGTGAGCAGTACTTC. Protein: CASSLASGSWSEQYF.